A single sample is the source of the 27 T cell receptor beta chains below, sequenced in a study of T cell repertoires in cytomegalovirus infection. No cognate antigen is known for these TCRs. TCRdb ran MiXCR on the reads and lists one entry per CDR3 protein. The table lists about 220,000 distinct CDR3 sequences, approximately 40% of them singletons. The input for sequencing was CD8+ T cells from cultured PBMCs, taken from culture after CMV antigen stimulation. Receptor source: a human donor in good health (CMV status not recorded). Some clones in this sample may be carry-over from other donors' samples.

Points on this clonotype: A single base separates this from a much larger clone, so it may be a read error. This chain joins TRBV7-8 and TRBJ2-5, with 16 bases aligning to TRBD2. This CDR3 contains 17 residues. Germline V gene sequence: CDR1 SGHVS, CDR2 FQNEAQ. V gave up 5 bases and J gave up 3 bases; unmatched junction bases: 6. The CDR3 nucleotides are TGTGCCAGCAGCACGGGACTAGCGGGGGGGTACGAAGAGACCCAGTACTTC. Protein: CASSTGLAGGYEETQYF.

The V and J genes are TRBV28 and TRBJ2-3; D might be TRBD2 (5 bases). Germline lookup yields CDR1 MDHEN and CDR2 SYDVKM. This CDR3 is built from 16 residues. Trimming cost V 7 bases and J 2 bases, with 19 bases left between them. The CDR3 is CASTPLGEGVTDTQYF. The CDR3 nucleotides read TGTGCCAGCACCCCTCTCGGCGAGGGTGTCACAGATACGCAGTATTTT.

This clonotype appeared a few times. The chain carries TRBV7-6 and TRBJ2-2; possible D gene TRBD2, 5 bases. Trimming removed 5 bases at V and 1 base at J, with 17 bases between. The CDR3 spans 17 residues. Germline CDR1 SGHVS, CDR2 FNYEAQ. The CDR3 spells CASSPLVSELNTGELFF. The CDR3 region has the DNA TGTGCCAGCAGCCCTCTGGTTAGCGAACTGAACACCGGGGAGCTGTTTTTT.

The V call is TRBV7-9, the J call TRBJ2-1; D is undetermined. CDR3 size: 12 residues. Trimming took off 1 base at V and 3 bases at J, with 1 base between the two ends. The germline V gene encodes CDR1 SEHNR and CDR2 FQNEAQ (reference sequence). CDR3 coding DNA: TGTGCCAGCAGCTTAGTCTACAATGAGCAGTTCTTC. Protein sequence: CASSLVYNEQFF.

The chain has TRBV5-1 and TRBJ2-7; D perhaps matches TRBD1 (5 bases). The germline V gene has CDR1 SGHRS and CDR2 YFSETQ. This CDR3 has 13 residues. The V gene lost 7 bases and the J gene lost 7 bases, with 18 bases spanning the gap. The CDR3 protein is CASSRSGLEEQYF. The CDR3 bases are TGCGCCAGCTCACGATCAGGGTTGGAAGAGCAGTACTTC.

The chain employs TRBV6-1 and TRBJ1-1, with 9 positions matching TRBD1. Germline CDR1 reads MNHNS; CDR2 reads SASEGT. Losses at the gene ends were 4 bases for V and 0 bases for J; bases not matched to a gene: 6. The CDR3 has 16 amino acids. CDR3 sequence (DNA): TGTGCCAGCAGTGTCCCGGGACAGGGTTTGAACACTGAAGCTTTCTTT. It is translated as CASSVPGQGLNTEAFF.

This clonotype has more than one count but fewer than ten. The V and J genes are TRBV15 and TRBJ1-4, with 9 bases matching TRBD1. J was trimmed by 7 bases and V by 2 bases; bases with no gene match: 8. The CDR3 is 16 residues long. CDR1 is LNHNV and CDR2 is YYDKDF in the germline V gene (reference sequence). The DNA of the CDR3 is TGTGCCACCAGCAGAAAAAGAGACAGGGGGGCTGAAAAACTGTTTTTT. Protein: CATSRKRDRGAEKLFF.

The rearrangement links TRBV30 to TRBJ1-2, with a possible D match to TRBD1 (5 bases). Deletions cut 3 bases from V and 6 bases from J, with 14 bases between. The CDR3 sequence is 13 residues long. CDR1 and CDR2 from the germline V gene are GTSNPN and SVGIG (reference sequence). CDR3 in DNA: TGTGCCTGGAGGGCCAGGGACGTAGATGGCTACACCTTC. Protein sequence: CAWRARDVDGYTF.

The CDR3 nucleotides read TGTGCCGTGACGGGACTTAAGAGGACCGGGGAGCTGTTTTTT. The encoded protein is CAVTGLKRTGELFF. The V and J genes are TRBV12-3 or TRBV12-4 and TRBJ2-2, with D tentatively TRBD2 (6 bases). Trimming left V 11 bases short and J 5 bases short, with 18 bases between. This CDR3 region has 14 residues.

The rearrangement joins TRBV27 to TRBJ1-5, with D unclear. CDR1 is MNHEY and CDR2 is SMNVEV in the germline V gene (reference sequence). The CDR3 loop spans 14 amino acids. Trimming left V 4 bases short and J 2 bases short, with 9 bases between. CDR3 region: CASSSFLGNQPQHF. In DNA, the CDR3 is TGTGCCAGCAGTTCCTTCCTTGGCAATCAGCCCCAGCATTTT.

Many counts were recorded for this clonotype. The chain is built from TRBV7-9 and TRBJ2-7; 9 bases line up with TRBD1. From germline, CDR1 is SEHNR and CDR2 FQNEAQ (reference sequence). The junction had 7 bases not matched to a gene; V was cut back by 5 bases and J by 5 bases. The CDR3 totals 14 residues. CDR3 coding DNA: TGTGCCAGCAGCCCCCGGGACAGGGTACACGAGCAGTACTTC. Protein sequence: CASSPRDRVHEQYF.

J is TRBJ2-1 and V is TRBV19; D not resolved. V shed 10 bases and J shed 3 bases, with 10 bases lying between them. Germline lookup yields CDR1 LNHDA and CDR2 SQIVND (reference sequence). The CDR3 spans 12 residues. The CDR3 bases are TGTGCCACCGAGGCTTACTACAATGAGCAGTTCTTC. It translates to CATEAYYNEQFF.

The V and J genes are TRBV28 and TRBJ1-2; D not resolved. The CDR3 loop spans 14 amino acids. Germline CDR1 is MDHEN and CDR2 is SYDVKM. CDR3: CTTVRNGINYGYTF. The CDR3 nucleotides are TGTACCACCGTGAGAAACGGGATTAACTATGGCTACACCTTC.

This chain uses TRBV7-9 with TRBJ2-4; tentative D call: TRBD1 (5 bases). The CDR3 has 16 amino acids. V was shortened by 5 bases and J by 4 bases, with 18 bases between the two germline ends. The germline gives CDR1 SEHNR, CDR2 FQNEAQ (reference sequence). DNA of the CDR3: TGTGCCAGCAGCCCAACCGGACCAGGGCCTAAAAACATTCAGTACTTC. It translates to CASSPTGPGPKNIQYF.

The chain employs TRBV11-2 and TRBJ2-1; the D is unclear. The CDR3 is 13 residues long. V lost 5 bases and J 6 bases, leaving 11 bases between the germline ends. The V gene's germline CDR1 is SGHAT and CDR2 FQNNGV. The DNA of the CDR3 is TGTGCCAGCAGCGCCCCTCCTAGCAATGAGCAGTTCTTC. The encoded protein is CASSAPPSNEQFF.

The chain uses TRBV6-6 and TRBJ1-4; TRBD1 matches at 8 bases. The germline V gene encodes CDR1 MNHNY and CDR2 SVGAGI (reference sequence). The CDR3 covers 15 residues. With 4 bases clipped from V and 8 bases from J, the junction kept 9 bases outside the gene matches. The CDR3 reads CASSSPDRVDEKLFF. As DNA, the CDR3 is TGTGCCAGCAGTTCCCCGGACAGGGTTGACGAAAAACTGTTTTTT.

The rearrangement joins TRBV2 to TRBJ2-3; D call uncertain. The CDR3 sequence is 12 residues long. V was trimmed by 9 bases and J by 1 base, leaving 8 bases between them. Per the germline V gene, CDR1 is SNHLY and CDR2 is FYNNEI. CDR3 sequence: CASAPRTDTQYF. CDR3 nucleotide sequence: TGTGCCAGTGCACCGCGCACAGATACGCAGTATTTT.

As to this clonotype: The junction departs from the called germline gene at one end, perhaps through a read error. The J gene is TRBJ2-1, the V gene TRBV7-6, with D perhaps TRBD2 (6 bases). The length of the CDR3 is 16 residues. Germline lookup yields CDR1 SGHVS and CDR2 FNYEAQ. CDR3 protein: CASSVGAGRSYNEQFF. CDR3 sequence (DNA): TGTGCTAGCAGCGTGGGAGCGGGCCGCTCCTACAATGAGCAGTTCTTC.

The chain has TRBV7-3 and TRBJ2-1; D is uncertain. Per the germline V gene, CDR1 is SGHTA and CDR2 is FQGTGA. V was pared by 5 bases and J by 9 bases, with 11 bases between. The CDR3 is made up of 12 amino acids. The CDR3 spells CASSGLWGEQFF. DNA for the CDR3: TGTGCCAGCAGCGGGCTTTGGGGTGAGCAGTTCTTC.

This clonotype was detected only a few times. Written as DNA, the CDR3 is TGTGCCAGCAGTGAACCCAGAACCCGGAATGAGCAGTTCTTC. Translating gives CASSEPRTRNEQFF. This rearrangement joins TRBV6-1 to TRBJ2-1; D not certain. Germline V gene sequence: CDR1 MNHNS, CDR2 SASEGT. This CDR3 contains 14 residues. Trimming cost V 2 bases and J 7 bases, with 12 bases left between them.

The chain links TRBV7-8 to TRBJ2-1, with a tentative D call TRBD2 (5 bases). CDR3 length: 17 residues. V lost 1 base to trimming and J lost 2 bases, with 15 bases between them. Germline V CDR1 and CDR2: SGHVS, FQNEAQ. The CDR3 bases are TGTGCCAGCAGCTTAGGCCCGGACCTGGAGGCCTACAATGAGCAGTTCTTC. Protein: CASSLGPDLEAYNEQFF.

The chain carries TRBV7-9 and TRBJ2-5; TRBD2 aligns across 10 bases. This CDR3 comprises 17 residues. V shed 5 bases, J shed 10 bases, and the junction held 19 bases outside the gene matches. Germline CDR1 SEHNR, CDR2 FQNEAQ (reference sequence). CDR3 residues: CASSPPRVAGGPGNQYF. CDR3 nucleotides: TGTGCCAGCAGCCCACCGCGGGTAGCGGGGGGCCCAGGCAACCAGTACTTC.

In its sample, this clonotype was seen a few times. The CDR3 bases are TGTGCCAGCAGGGGCCCCGGGACAGGGGGGGGAGAGCCCCAGCATTTT. Protein sequence: CASRGPGTGGGEPQHF. The V call is TRBV28, the J call TRBJ1-5; 11 nucleotides line up with TRBD1. Germline CDR1 reads MDHEN; CDR2 reads SYDVKM. The ends lost 6 bases at V and 8 bases at J; junction bases unmatched: 12. This CDR3 comprises 16 residues.

This chain links TRBV12-3 or TRBV12-4 with TRBJ2-7, with 9 nucleotides matching TRBD1. V was pared by 5 bases and J by 5 bases, with 7 bases of the junction left unmatched. The CDR3 is made up of 14 amino acids. The CDR3 DNA follows: TGTGCCAGCAGTCGCCGGGACAGGGTTCACGAGCAGTACTTC. Its protein product is CASSRRDRVHEQYF.

The chain uses TRBV2 and TRBJ2-3; 8 positions agree with TRBD2. This CDR3 region has 22 residues. CDR1 is SNHLY and CDR2 is FYNNEI in the germline V gene. The J segment lost 2 bases and the V segment lost 4 bases, leaving 26 bases of the junction unmatched. The CDR3 DNA reads TGTGCCAGCAGTGGGGACCGCCGTTCGAACTTACTAGCGGAATCCTACACAGATACGCAGTATTTT. Protein product: CASSGDRRSNLLAESYTDTQYF.

This chain connects TRBV6-2 or TRBV6-3 to TRBJ2-7; a possible D gene is TRBD1 (6 bases). The CDR3 consists of 14 residues. Looked up from germline, CDR1 is MNHEY and CDR2 is SVGEGT. V was trimmed by 2 bases and J by 2 bases, leaving 10 bases between them. CDR3 bases: TGTGCCAGCAGTTACCCGCCAGGGGCCTACGAGCAGTACTTC. Encoded protein: CASSYPPGAYEQYF.

J is TRBJ2-7 and V is TRBV5-6, with TRBD2 identical over 7 bases. Per germline, CDR1 SGHDT and CDR2 YYEEEE. CDR3 length: 11 amino acids. Trimming took 5 bases from V and 7 from J; bases not matched to a gene: 3. The CDR3 coding sequence is TGTGCCAGCAGTCACGGGGGGGAGCAGTACTTC. It is translated as CASSHGGEQYF.